The text below deals with one TCR beta chain. What it binds is unknown. Alongside a J-beta primer mix, a sample-barcoded 5' primer served in a second PCR lasting roughly 6 to 12 cycles. TCRdb re-derived calls from the 5' RACE reads in MiXCR, one entry per CDR3 protein. This table holds 700,000 or so distinct CDR3 sequences, less than 45% found once. The data were obtained in a study of blood T cells in healthy people across ages. Study-wide findings and caveats: Among long-lived donors, naive CD4+ cells were more numerous and diversity higher than in aged donors.

Every participating donor contributed roughly 9.6 milliliters of peripheral blood through a draw. Per sample, no less than 5.5 micrograms of total RNA were extracted. V was pared by 4 bases and J by 9 bases, with 8 bases of the junction left unmatched. The CDR3 is 15 amino acids. Germline-derived CDR1 and CDR2 are SGHTA and FQGNSA. The receptor comes from an elderly man in good health. Sequencing was carried out using blood. This chain connects TRBV7-2 to TRBJ2-7; 14 bases line up with TRBD2. This CDR3 is CASSYSGTSGRGQYF. CDR3 bases: TGTGCCAGCAGCTACTCCGGGACTAGCGGGAGAGGGCAGTACTTC.